Sequencing of this T cell receptor (beta chain) was carried out in a study of cytomegalovirus exposure and HLA in healthy donors. Study-wide results and caveats: HLA alleles were associated with roughly 15,000 TCR beta sequences in a later analysis at 0.05 false discovery rate. Several V segments, TRBV6-2 and TRBV6-3 among them, could not be told apart and were dropped. The authors later found TCR association rates varying by HLA locus, with DRB1 most and HLA-C fewest.

Trimming took off 0 bases at V and 1 base at J, with 7 bases between the two ends. This CDR3 is 14 amino acids long. CDR1 is PRHDT and CDR2 is FYEKMQ in the germline V gene (reference sequence). A multiplex PCR was run with 60 Vbeta primers and 13 Jbeta primers. TCRdb keeps only in-frame clones here, not all; method: immunoSEQ multiplex PCR. In the table there are roughly 130,000 clones, roughly 84% of which are singletons. To note about this clone: Antigen: not known.

These donors, healthy bone marrow donors, were studied. What was sequenced was PBMCs. The clonotype comes from a girl aged 2 to 10 in good health and CMV-seronegative. This chain uses TRBV13 with TRBJ2-7, with no clear D. CDR3 protein: CASSLGGLSYEQYF. CDR3 nucleotides: TGTGCCAGCAGCTTAGGGGGCCTATCCTACGAGCAGTACTTC.